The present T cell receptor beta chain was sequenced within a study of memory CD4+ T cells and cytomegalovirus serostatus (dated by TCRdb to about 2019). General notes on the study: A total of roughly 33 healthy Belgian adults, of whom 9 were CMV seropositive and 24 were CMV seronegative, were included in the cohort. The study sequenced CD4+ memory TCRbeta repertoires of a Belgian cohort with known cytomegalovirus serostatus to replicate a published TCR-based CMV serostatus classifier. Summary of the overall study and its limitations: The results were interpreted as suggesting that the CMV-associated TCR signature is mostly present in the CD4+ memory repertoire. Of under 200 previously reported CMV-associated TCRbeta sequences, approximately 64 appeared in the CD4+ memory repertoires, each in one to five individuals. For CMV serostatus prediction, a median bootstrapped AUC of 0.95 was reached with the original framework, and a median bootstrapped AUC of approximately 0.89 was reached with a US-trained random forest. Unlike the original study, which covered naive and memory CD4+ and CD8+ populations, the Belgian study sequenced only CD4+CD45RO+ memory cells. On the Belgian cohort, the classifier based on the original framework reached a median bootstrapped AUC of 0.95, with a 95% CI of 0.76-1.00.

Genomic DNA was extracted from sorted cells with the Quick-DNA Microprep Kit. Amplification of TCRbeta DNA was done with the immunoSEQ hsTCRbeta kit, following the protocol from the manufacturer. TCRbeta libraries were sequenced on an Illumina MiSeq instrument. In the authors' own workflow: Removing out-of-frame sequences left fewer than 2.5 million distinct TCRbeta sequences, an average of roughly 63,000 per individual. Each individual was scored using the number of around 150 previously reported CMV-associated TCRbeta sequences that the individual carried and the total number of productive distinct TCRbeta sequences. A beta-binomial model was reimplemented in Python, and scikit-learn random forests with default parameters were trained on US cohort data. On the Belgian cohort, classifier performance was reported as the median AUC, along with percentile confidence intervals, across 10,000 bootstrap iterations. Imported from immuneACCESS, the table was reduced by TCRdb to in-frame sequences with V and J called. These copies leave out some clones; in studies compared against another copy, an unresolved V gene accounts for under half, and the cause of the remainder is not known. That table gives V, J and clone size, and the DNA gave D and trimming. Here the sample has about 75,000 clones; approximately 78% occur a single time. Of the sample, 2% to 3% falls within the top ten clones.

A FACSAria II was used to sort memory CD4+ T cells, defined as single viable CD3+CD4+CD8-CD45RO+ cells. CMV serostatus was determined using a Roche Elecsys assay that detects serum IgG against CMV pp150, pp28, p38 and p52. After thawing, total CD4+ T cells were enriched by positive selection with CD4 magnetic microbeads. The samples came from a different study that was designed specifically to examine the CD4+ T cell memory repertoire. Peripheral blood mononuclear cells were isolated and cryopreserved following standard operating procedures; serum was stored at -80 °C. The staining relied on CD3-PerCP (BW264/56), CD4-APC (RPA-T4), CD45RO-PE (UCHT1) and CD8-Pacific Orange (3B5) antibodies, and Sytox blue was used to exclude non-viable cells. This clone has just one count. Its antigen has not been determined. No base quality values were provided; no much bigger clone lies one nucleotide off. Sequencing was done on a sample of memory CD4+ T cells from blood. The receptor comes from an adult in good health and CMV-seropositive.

The CDR3 here reads CASSSGDEQFF. The DNA sequence is as follows: TGTGCCAGCAGTTCGGGGGATGAGCAGTTCTTC. This chain is built from TRBV6-5 and TRBJ2-1, with a weak D call of TRBD2 (6 bases match). The CDR3 sequence holds 11 residues, the cysteine and phenylalanine included. The CDR3 DNA has 33 bases and is translated from base 1. The junction carries 6 bases between V and J, which are trimmed by 4 bases and 8 bases respectively. The germline V gene gives CDR1 as MNHEY and CDR2 as SVGAGI.